A selection of T cell receptor beta chains follows, all from one sample in a study of spatial heterogeneity in lung cancer. TCRdb re-called the 5' RACE reads with MiXCR, one entry per CDR3 protein. The sample includes 80,000 to 95,000 distinct CDR3 sequences, approximately 8.5% seen only once; the top ten take around 7%. The sequenced sample was PBMCs, obtained at surgery. These receptor sequences come from a male donor with early-stage non-small cell lung cancer. The CDR3 runs from the conserved cysteine through the conserved F or W. D genes are given only for firm matches. The size field is filled for only some rows; it gives once, few, many or a size class.

clone_size	v_call	j_call	d_call	cdr3_aa	cdr3_nt
many	TRBV29-1	TRBJ1-1	TRBD1	CSADRGNTEAFF	TGCAGCGCGGACAGGGGGAACACTGAAGCTTTCTTT
-	TRBV30	TRBJ2-1	TRBD2	CAWSVRLAGSYNEQFF	TGTGCCTGGAGTGTAAGGCTAGCGGGGAGCTACAATGAGCAGTTCTTC
few	TRBV29-1	TRBJ2-7	-	CSVKRTGYEQYF	TGCAGCGTCAAACGTACGGGCTACGAGCAGTACTTC
few	TRBV28	TRBJ2-1	-	CASMIYNEQFF	TGTGCCAGCATGATTTACAATGAGCAGTTCTTC
many	TRBV7-9	TRBJ2-3	-	CASSHAGGNTDTQYF	TGTGCCAGCAGCCATGCCGGCGGGAACACAGATACGCAGTATTTT
many	TRBV3-1	TRBJ1-1	-	CASSQEWTEAFF	TGTGCCAGCAGCCAAGAGTGGACTGAAGCTTTCTTT
many	TRBV18	TRBJ1-1	TRBD1	CASSPRAGQGEVVNTEAFF	TGTGCCAGCTCACCCAGGGCGGGACAGGGGGAAGTTGTGAACACTGAAGCTTTCTTT
few	TRBV20-1	TRBJ2-5	-	CSALGGYQETQYF	TGCAGTGCTCTAGGGGGGTACCAAGAGACCCAGTACTTC
few	TRBV29-1	TRBJ2-7	-	CSVGAYEQYF	TGCAGCGTTGGTGCCTACGAGCAGTACTTC
many	TRBV9	TRBJ1-2	-	CASSGRDAYGFTF	TGTGCCAGCAGCGGCAGGGATGCCTATGGCTTCACCTTC
many	TRBV20-1	TRBJ2-3	-	CSARDIRARGTDTQYF	TGCAGTGCTAGAGACATCAGGGCCCGAGGGACAGATACGCAGTATTTT
many	TRBV28	TRBJ1-2	TRBD1	CASSLTGLVYGYTF	TGTGCCAGCAGTTTGACAGGGTTAGTCTATGGCTACACCTTC
-	TRBV10-3	TRBJ1-1	-	CAISETGMNTEAFF	TGTGCCATCAGTGAAACAGGGATGAACACTGAAGCTTTCTTT
-	TRBV11-2	TRBJ2-1	TRBD2	CASSLAGGRADEQFF	TGTGCCAGCAGCTTAGCAGGCGGGAGGGCCGATGAGCAGTTCTTC
many	TRBV10-3	TRBJ1-5	-	CAISEFSGTTNQPQHF	TGTGCCATCAGTGAGTTCAGCGGGACAACTAATCAGCCCCAGCATTTT
many	TRBV21-1	TRBJ2-4	-	CASSKGHSFLAKNIQYF	TGTGCCAGCAGCAAGGGGCACAGTTTTCTAGCCAAAAACATTCAGTACTTC
many	TRBV10-3	TRBJ2-7	TRBD2	CAISEYSGSNYEQYF	TGTGCCATCAGTGAGTATAGCGGGAGCAACTACGAGCAGTACTTC
many	TRBV4-3	TRBJ2-5	TRBD2	CASSQEPASSGGKETQYF	TGCGCCAGCAGCCAAGAGCCCGCCTCCAGCGGGGGGAAAGAGACCCAGTACTTC
-	TRBV20-1	TRBJ2-3	-	CSAWRLRRADTQYF	TGCAGTGCCTGGAGGCTCAGGAGGGCAGATACGCAGTATTTT
few	TRBV12-3/TRBV12-4	TRBJ2-1	-	CASSSRDTKQFF	TGTGCCAGCAGCTCCAGGGACACCAAGCAGTTCTTC
many	TRBV24-1	TRBJ1-2	-	CATSGDGYYGYTF	TGTGCCACCAGTGGGGACGGCTACTATGGCTACACCTTC
many	TRBV5-1	TRBJ2-5	-	CASSFESRGQETQYF	TGCGCCAGCAGCTTTGAGTCCCGGGGCCAAGAGACCCAGTACTTC
few	TRBV7-2	TRBJ2-7	-	CASSTGLTTYEQYF	TGTGCCAGCAGCACCGGACTGACGACCTACGAGCAGTACTTC
few	TRBV24-1	TRBJ2-3	-	CATSASVKSDTQYF	TGTGCCACCAGTGCAAGCGTCAAGTCCGATACGCAGTATTTT
-	TRBV5-1	TRBJ2-7	-	CASSRDGAETYF	TGCGCCAGCAGCAGGGACGGAGCCGAAACGTACTTC
many	TRBV19	TRBJ2-1	TRBD2	CASSRTSGASYNEQFF	TGTGCCAGTAGTAGGACTAGCGGTGCCTCCTACAATGAGCAGTTCTTC
many	TRBV9	TRBJ2-7	-	CASSVDEQGFYEQYF	TGTGCCAGCAGCGTAGACGAACAGGGTTTCTACGAGCAGTACTTC
-	TRBV29-1	TRBJ2-3	TRBD2	CSVASGGAPDTQYF	TGCAGCGTTGCTAGCGGGGGGGCCCCAGATACGCAGTATTTT
-	TRBV9	TRBJ2-7	TRBD2	CAILLSPTSGGSYEQYF	TGTGCCATCCTTTTATCCCCCACTAGCGGGGGTTCCTACGAGCAGTACTTC
many	TRBV12-3/TRBV12-4	TRBJ2-1	-	CASSFTGDNEQFF	TGTGCCAGCAGTTTTACAGGCGACAATGAGCAGTTCTTC
few	TRBV7-3	TRBJ2-5	TRBD2	CASSLKVAGQETQYF	TGTGCCAGCAGCTTAAAGGTAGCGGGACAAGAGACCCAGTACTTC
many	TRBV28	TRBJ2-2	TRBD1	CASMAGGTGELFF	TGTGCCAGCATGGCAGGGGGCACCGGGGAGCTGTTTTTT
few	TRBV12-3/TRBV12-4	TRBJ2-3	-	CASSPSPSNTQYF	TGTGCCAGCAGCCCAAGTCCCTCGAACACGCAGTATTTT
-	TRBV6-2/TRBV6-3	TRBJ2-2	-	CASSDKNRVTGELFF	TGTGCCAGCAGTGATAAGAACAGGGTCACCGGGGAGCTGTTTTTT
many	TRBV7-2	TRBJ2-3	TRBD1	CASSFQTGGTQYF	TGTGCCAGCAGCTTCCAGACAGGGGGTACGCAGTATTTT
-	TRBV2	TRBJ2-1	-	CASSERDNEQFF	TGTGCCAGCAGTGAACGGGACAATGAGCAGTTCTTC
many	TRBV5-1	TRBJ2-7	-	CASSLVPVADEQYF	TGCGCCAGCAGCTTGGTTCCGGTTGCAGACGAGCAGTACTTC
many	TRBV7-8	TRBJ1-1	TRBD1	CASSPRDRIMNTEAFF	TGTGCCAGCAGCCCGCGGGACAGGATAATGAACACTGAAGCTTTCTTT
many	TRBV29-1	TRBJ1-1	-	CSVEWGAGMNTEAFF	TGCAGCGTTGAATGGGGGGCCGGGATGAACACTGAAGCTTTCTTT
many	TRBV27	TRBJ2-3	TRBD2	CASSSGLGTNTQYF	TGTGCCAGCAGTTCAGGACTAGGCACAAATACGCAGTATTTT
few	TRBV7-2	TRBJ2-5	TRBD2	CASSILAGGPETQYF	TGTGCCAGCAGCATACTAGCGGGGGGGCCAGAGACCCAGTACTTC
many	TRBV5-4	TRBJ1-1	TRBD1	CASSSTRGPRTEAFF	TGTGCCAGCAGCAGCACCAGGGGGCCCAGGACTGAAGCTTTCTTT